This is a list of T cell receptor beta chains from one sample in a study of T cell responses to AZD1222 COVID-19 vaccine. This table comes from immunoSEQ multiplex PCR, and its TCRdb copy is limited to in-frame clones, with some not included. The table lists 80,000 to 130,000 clones, more than 75% of them singletons. Sequenced material: peripheral blood, taken on day 0 of AZD1222 vaccination. The receptors stem from an adult in good health. CDR3s include the opening cysteine and the closing phenylalanine or tryptophan. Fields, in order: V gene, clone size, D gene, J gene, CDR3 protein, CDR3 DNA. D genes are given only for firm matches. Clone size is shown for a subset of rows, as once, few, many or a class of expanded clone.

TRBV4-1	NA	TRBD1	TRBJ1-2	CASSQAGTGIGYTF	TGCGCCAGCAGCCAGGCAGGGACAGGGATTGGCTACACCTTC
TRBV4-3	NA	NA	TRBJ2-3	CASSPTRGITQYF	TGCGCCAGCAGCCCGACCAGGGGTATAACGCAGTATTTT
TRBV5-6	NA	NA	TRBJ1-1	CASSSIRNRVSDTEAFF	TGTGCCAGCAGCTCCATCCGGAACAGGGTTAGCGACACTGAAGCTTTCTTT
TRBV14	NA	TRBD1	TRBJ1-4	CASSDRVGEKLFF	TGTGCCAGCAGCGACAGGGTAGGCGAAAAACTGTTTTTT
TRBV5-1	NA	NA	TRBJ1-6	CASSFTGGDSPLHF	TGCGCCAGCAGCTTTACAGGAGGTGATTCACCCCTCCACTTT
TRBV6-1	NA	NA	TRBJ1-2	CASSEAGVYGYTF	TGTGCCAGCAGTGAAGCGGGGGTGTATGGCTACACCTTC
TRBV27	once	TRBD1	TRBJ1-1	CASSTSGGAEAFF	TGTGCCAGCAGTACCTCAGGGGGGGCTGAAGCTTTCTTT
TRBV6-5	NA	NA	TRBJ1-2	CASAPSGRYGYTF	TGTGCCAGCGCCCCCTCGGGGCGGTATGGCTACACCTTC
TRBV5-1	NA	NA	TRBJ2-3	CASRSQSDTQYF	TGCGCCAGCAGATCCCAATCAGATACGCAGTATTTT
TRBV30	once	NA	TRBJ1-1	CAWIYGSGNTEAFF	TGTGCCTGGATATACGGGTCTGGGAACACTGAAGCTTTCTTT
TRBV11-2	NA	TRBD1	TRBJ2-2	CASSSGGSGELFF	TGTGCCAGCAGCTCAGGGGGCAGCGGGGAGCTGTTTTTT
TRBV4-2	NA	TRBD2	TRBJ2-7	CASSQDGLAGGYEQYF	TGTGCCAGCAGCCAAGACGGACTAGCGGGCGGCTACGAGCAGTACTTC
TRBV4-3	NA	NA	TRBJ2-3	CASSPDWDTDTQYF	TGCGCCAGCAGCCCGGACTGGGACACAGATACGCAGTATTTT
TRBV30	NA	NA	TRBJ1-2	CAWSSQGPNYGYTF	TGTGCCTGGAGTTCCCAGGGCCCTAACTATGGCTACACCTTC
TRBV12-3/TRBV12-4	NA	TRBD1	TRBJ1-2	CASSKTGVNGYTF	TGTGCCAGCAGTAAAACAGGGGTAAATGGCTACACCTTC
TRBV9	NA	TRBD1	TRBJ1-6	CASSAGQANSPLHF	TGTGCCAGCAGCGCCGGACAGGCGAATTCACCCCTCCACTTT
TRBV5-1	NA	TRBD2	TRBJ2-7	CASSRTGGDYEQYF	TGCGCCAGCAGCCGAACGGGAGGGGACTACGAGCAGTACTTC
TRBV19	NA	NA	TRBJ1-6	CASSTGHRAPLSPLHF	TGTGCCAGTAGTACGGGGCACAGGGCGCCTCTTTCACCCCTCCACTTT
TRBV19	NA	NA	TRBJ1-2	CASQKGETYGYTF	TGTGCCAGCCAAAAGGGGGAAACCTATGGCTACACCTTC
TRBV13	NA	NA	TRBJ2-2	CASSLGTRAGELFF	TGTGCCAGCAGCTTAGGCACCCGCGCCGGGGAGCTGTTTTTT
TRBV7-2	NA	TRBD1	TRBJ1-4	CASSLLGGPTNEKLFF	TGTGCCAGCAGCCTCCTAGGGGGCCCAACTAATGAAAAACTGTTTTTT
TRBV19	NA	NA	TRBJ1-5	CASNVGMAGFYNQPQHF	TGTGCCAGTAATGTTGGTATGGCAGGGTTTTACAATCAGCCCCAGCATTTT
TRBV4-3	NA	TRBD2	TRBJ2-7	CASSLSGGNSYEQYF	TGCGCCAGCAGCCTCTCGGGGGGAAACTCCTACGAGCAGTACTTC
TRBV6-2/TRBV6-3	NA	NA	TRBJ1-5	CASSLGPNQPQHF	TGTGCCAGCAGCCTCGGGCCCAATCAGCCCCAGCATTTT
TRBV11-1	NA	NA	TRBJ2-7	CASSLTGTVSSYEQYF	TGTGCCAGCAGCTTAACCGGGACGGTAAGCTCCTACGAGCAGTACTTC
TRBV5-6	NA	TRBD2	TRBJ2-2	CASSPRGLAGLNGELFF	TGTGCCAGCAGCCCGAGGGGACTAGCGGGGCTCAACGGGGAGCTGTTTTTT
TRBV9	NA	TRBD2	TRBJ2-3	CASSLGLAGVTDTQYF	TGTGCCAGCAGCCTCGGACTAGCGGGGGTCACAGATACGCAGTATTTT
TRBV18	NA	NA	TRBJ1-2	CASSPRDIYGYTF	TGTGCCAGCTCACCCCGGGACATCTATGGCTACACCTTC
TRBV7-3	NA	NA	TRBJ2-2	CASSLDRQGTGELFF	TGTGCCAGCAGCTTAGATAGGCAGGGGACCGGGGAGCTGTTTTTT
TRBV3-1/TRBV3-2	NA	NA	TRBJ1-4	CASSQGTATNEKLFF	TGTGCCAGCAGCCAAGGAACGGCAACTAATGAAAAACTGTTTTTT
TRBV10-3	NA	NA	TRBJ1-2	CAISESAGNGYTF	TGTGCCATCAGTGAGTCGGCGGGGAATGGCTACACCTTC
TRBV30	NA	NA	TRBJ2-3	CAWSRQATSTDTQYF	TGTGCCTGGAGTAGGCAGGCGACTAGCACAGATACGCAGTATTTT